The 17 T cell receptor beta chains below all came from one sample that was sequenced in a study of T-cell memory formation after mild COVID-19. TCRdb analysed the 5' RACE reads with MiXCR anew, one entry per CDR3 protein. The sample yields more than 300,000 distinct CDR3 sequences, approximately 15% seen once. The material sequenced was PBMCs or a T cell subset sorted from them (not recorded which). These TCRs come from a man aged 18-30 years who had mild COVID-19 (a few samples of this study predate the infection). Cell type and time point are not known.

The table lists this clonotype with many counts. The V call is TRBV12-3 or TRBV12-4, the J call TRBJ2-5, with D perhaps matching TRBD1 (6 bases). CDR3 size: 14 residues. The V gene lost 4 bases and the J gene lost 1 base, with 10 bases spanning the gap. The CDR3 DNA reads TGTGCCAGCAGTTACCCAGGGGTCCAAGAGACCCAGTACTTC. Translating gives CASSYPGVQETQYF.

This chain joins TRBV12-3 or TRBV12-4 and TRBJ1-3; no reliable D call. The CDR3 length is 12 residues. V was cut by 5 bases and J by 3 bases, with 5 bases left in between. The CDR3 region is CASSASGNTIYF. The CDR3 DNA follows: TGTGCCAGCAGTGCAAGTGGAAACACCATATATTTT.

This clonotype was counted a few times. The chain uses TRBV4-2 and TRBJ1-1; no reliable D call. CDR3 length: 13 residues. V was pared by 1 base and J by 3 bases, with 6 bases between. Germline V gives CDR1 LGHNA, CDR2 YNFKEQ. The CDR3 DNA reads TGTGCCAGCAGCCAAGGAAGCGACACTGAAGCTTTCTTT. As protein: CASSQGSDTEAFF.

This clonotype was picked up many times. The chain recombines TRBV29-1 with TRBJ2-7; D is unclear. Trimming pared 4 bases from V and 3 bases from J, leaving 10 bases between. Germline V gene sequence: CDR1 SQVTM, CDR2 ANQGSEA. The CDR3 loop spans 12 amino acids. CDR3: CSVVSAGYEQYF. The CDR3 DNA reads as TGCAGCGTTGTGTCGGCCGGCTACGAGCAGTACTTC.

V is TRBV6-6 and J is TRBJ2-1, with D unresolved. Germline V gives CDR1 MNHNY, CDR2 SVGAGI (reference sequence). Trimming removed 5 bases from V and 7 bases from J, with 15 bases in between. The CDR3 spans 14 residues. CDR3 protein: CASSNRPRVNEQFF. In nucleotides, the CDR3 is TGTGCCAGCAGTAATCGGCCTAGGGTGAATGAGCAGTTCTTC.

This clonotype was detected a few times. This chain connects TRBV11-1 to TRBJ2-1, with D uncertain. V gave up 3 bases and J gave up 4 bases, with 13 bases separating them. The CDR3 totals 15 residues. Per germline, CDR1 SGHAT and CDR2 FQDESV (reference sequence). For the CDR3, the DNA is TGTGCCAGCAGCTTCTATCAAACAGATTACAATGAGCAGTTCTTC. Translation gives CASSFYQTDYNEQFF.

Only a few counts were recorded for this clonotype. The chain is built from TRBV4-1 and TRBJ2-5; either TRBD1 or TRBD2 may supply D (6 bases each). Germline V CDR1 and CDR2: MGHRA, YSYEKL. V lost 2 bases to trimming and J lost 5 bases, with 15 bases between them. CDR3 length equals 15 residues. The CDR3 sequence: CASSQMTGGGETQYF. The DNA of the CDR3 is TGCGCCAGCAGCCAAATGACAGGCGGAGGGGAGACCCAGTACTTC.

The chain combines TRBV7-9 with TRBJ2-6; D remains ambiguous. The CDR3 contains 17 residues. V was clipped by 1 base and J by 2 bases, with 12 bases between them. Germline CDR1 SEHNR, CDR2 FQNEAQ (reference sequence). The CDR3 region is CASSLGAVGPGANVLTF. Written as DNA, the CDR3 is TGTGCCAGCAGCTTAGGGGCGGTCGGACCTGGGGCCAACGTCCTGACTTTC.

CDR3 in amino acids: CASSQSYDRDRAPFNYGYTF. Written as DNA, the CDR3 is TGCGCCAGCAGCCAATCCTATGACCGGGACAGGGCGCCTTTTAACTATGGCTACACCTTC. The chain employs TRBV4-3 and TRBJ1-2, with TRBD1 matching 9 bases. Trimming cost V 2 bases and J 1 base; bases outside gene matches: 17. CDR3 length: 20 residues. Looked up from germline, CDR1 is LGHNA and CDR2 is YSLEER.

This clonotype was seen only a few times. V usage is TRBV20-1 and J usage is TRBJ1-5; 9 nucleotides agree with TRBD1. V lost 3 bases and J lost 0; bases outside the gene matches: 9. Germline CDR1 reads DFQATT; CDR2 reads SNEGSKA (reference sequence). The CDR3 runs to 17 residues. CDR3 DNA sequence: TGCAGTGCTAGGGGACCGGGACAGGGATATAGCAATCAGCCCCAGCATTTT. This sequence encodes CSARGPGQGYSNQPQHF.

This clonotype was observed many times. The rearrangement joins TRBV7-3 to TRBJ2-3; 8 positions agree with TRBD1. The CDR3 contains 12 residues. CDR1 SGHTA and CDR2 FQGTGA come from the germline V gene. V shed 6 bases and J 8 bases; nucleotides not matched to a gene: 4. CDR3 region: CASSFTGGTQYF. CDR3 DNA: TGTGCCAGCAGTTTCACAGGGGGTACGCAGTATTTT.

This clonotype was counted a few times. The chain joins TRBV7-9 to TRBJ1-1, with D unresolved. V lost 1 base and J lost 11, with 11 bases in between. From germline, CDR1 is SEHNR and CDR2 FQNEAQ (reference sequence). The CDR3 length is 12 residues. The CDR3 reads CASSLGGLRAFF. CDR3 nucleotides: TGTGCCAGCAGCTTAGGGGGTCTTCGGGCTTTCTTT.

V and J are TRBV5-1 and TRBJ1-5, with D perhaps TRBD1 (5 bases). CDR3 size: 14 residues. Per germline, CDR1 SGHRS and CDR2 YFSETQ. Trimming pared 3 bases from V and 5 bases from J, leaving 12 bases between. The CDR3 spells CASSSGPPDQPQHF. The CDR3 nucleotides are TGCGCCAGCAGCTCGGGACCCCCGGATCAGCCCCAGCATTTT.

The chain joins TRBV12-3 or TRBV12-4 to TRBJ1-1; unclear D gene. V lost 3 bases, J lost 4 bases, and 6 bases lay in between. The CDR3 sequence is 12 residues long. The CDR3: CASSLRFTEAFF. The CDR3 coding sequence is TGTGCCAGCAGTTTGAGGTTCACTGAAGCTTTCTTT.

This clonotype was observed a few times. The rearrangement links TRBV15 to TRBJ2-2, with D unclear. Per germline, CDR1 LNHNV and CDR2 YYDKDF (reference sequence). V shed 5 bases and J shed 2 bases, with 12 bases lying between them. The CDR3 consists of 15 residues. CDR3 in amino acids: CATSSQSGNTGELFF. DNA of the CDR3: TGTGCCACCAGCTCGCAGTCCGGAAACACCGGGGAGCTGTTTTTT.

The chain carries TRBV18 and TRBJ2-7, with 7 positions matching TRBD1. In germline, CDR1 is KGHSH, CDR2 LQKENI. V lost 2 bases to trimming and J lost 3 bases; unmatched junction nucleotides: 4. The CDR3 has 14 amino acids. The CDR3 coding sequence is TGTGCCAGCTCACCAGGACAGGTAATCTACGAGCAGTACTTC. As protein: CASSPGQVIYEQYF.

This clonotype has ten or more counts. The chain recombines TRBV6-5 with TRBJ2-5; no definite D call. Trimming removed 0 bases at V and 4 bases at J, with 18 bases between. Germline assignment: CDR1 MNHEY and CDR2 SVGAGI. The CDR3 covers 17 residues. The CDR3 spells CASSYSNELLNSETQYF. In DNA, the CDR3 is TGTGCCAGCAGTTACTCGAATGAGCTTCTTAACTCAGAGACCCAGTACTTC.